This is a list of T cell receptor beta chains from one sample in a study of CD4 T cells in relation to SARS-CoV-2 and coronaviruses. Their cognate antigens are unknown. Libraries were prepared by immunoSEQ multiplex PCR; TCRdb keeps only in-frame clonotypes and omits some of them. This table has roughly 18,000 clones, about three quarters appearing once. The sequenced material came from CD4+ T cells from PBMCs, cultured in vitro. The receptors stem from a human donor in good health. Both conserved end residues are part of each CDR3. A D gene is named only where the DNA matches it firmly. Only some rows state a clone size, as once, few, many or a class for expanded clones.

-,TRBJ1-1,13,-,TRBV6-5,CASTLTLNTEAFF,TGTGCCAGCACCTTAACTTTGAACACTGAAGCTTTCTTT
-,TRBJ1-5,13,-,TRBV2,CASSDSGRQPQHF,TGTGCCAGCAGTGATTCTGGCAGGCAGCCCCAGCATTTT
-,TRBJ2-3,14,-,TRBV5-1,CASSFGEATDTQYF,TGCGCCAGCAGCTTCGGGGAGGCCACAGATACGCAGTATTTT
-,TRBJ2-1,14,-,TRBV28,CASSLPTDYNEQFF,TGTGCCAGCAGTTTACCCACAGATTACAATGAGCAGTTCTTC
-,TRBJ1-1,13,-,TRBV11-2,CASSLAAETEAFF,TGTGCCAGCAGCTTAGCCGCGGAGACTGAAGCTTTCTTT
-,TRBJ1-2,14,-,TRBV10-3,CAISRKATNYGYTF,TGTGCCATCAGTCGTAAGGCAACTAACTATGGCTACACCTTC
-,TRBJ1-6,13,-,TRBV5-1,CASSLDRNSPLHF,TGCGCCAGCAGCTTGGATCGAAATTCACCCCTCCACTTT
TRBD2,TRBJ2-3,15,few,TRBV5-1,CASNLAGAMTDTQYF,TGCGCCAGCAACCTAGCGGGAGCCATGACAGATACGCAGTATTTT
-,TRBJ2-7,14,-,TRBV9,CASSVDARPREQYF,TGTGCCAGCAGCGTAGACGCCCGCCCCCGCGAGCAGTACTTC
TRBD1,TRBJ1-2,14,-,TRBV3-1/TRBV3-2,CASSQAGGDYGYTF,TGTGCCAGCAGCCAGGCAGGGGGCGACTATGGCTACACCTTC
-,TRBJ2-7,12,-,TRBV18,CASSPESHEQYF,TGTGCCAGCTCACCAGAGAGCCACGAGCAGTACTTC
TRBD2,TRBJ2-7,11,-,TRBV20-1,CSALAGYEQYF,TGCAGTGCTTTAGCGGGGTACGAGCAGTACTTC
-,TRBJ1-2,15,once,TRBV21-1,CASSKKGRQDYGYTF,TGTGCCAGCAGCAAAAAGGGCAGACAAGACTATGGCTACACCTTC
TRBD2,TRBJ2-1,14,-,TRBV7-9,CASSPRLASNEQFF,TGTGCCAGCAGCCCGAGACTAGCGTCAAATGAGCAGTTCTTC
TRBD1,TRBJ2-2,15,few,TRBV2,CASFLGQGFTGELFF,TGTGCCAGCTTCTTGGGACAGGGCTTTACCGGGGAGCTGTTTTTT
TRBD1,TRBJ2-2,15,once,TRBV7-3,CASSKRGLNTGELFF,TGTGCCAGCAGTAAGAGGGGGCTCAACACCGGGGAGCTGTTTTTT
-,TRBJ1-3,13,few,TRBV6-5,CASRPGRWDTIYF,TGTGCCAGCAGACCAGGGAGATGGGACACCATATATTTT
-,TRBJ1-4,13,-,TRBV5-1,CASSSGGNEKLFF,TGCGCCAGCAGCTCCGGCGGTAATGAAAAACTGTTTTTT
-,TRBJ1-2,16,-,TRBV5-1,CASSLASGQMNYGYTF,TGCGCCAGCAGCTTGGCTAGCGGACAGATGAACTATGGCTACACCTTC
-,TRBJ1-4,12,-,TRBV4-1,CASSQAYEKLFF,TGCGCCAGCAGCCAAGCTTATGAAAAACTGTTTTTT
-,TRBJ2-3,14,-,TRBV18,CASSPPFPTDTQYF,TGTGCCAGCTCACCCCCATTTCCCACAGATACGCAGTATTTT
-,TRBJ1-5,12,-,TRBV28,CASSFGNQPQHF,TGTGCCAGCAGTTTTGGCAATCAGCCCCAGCATTTT
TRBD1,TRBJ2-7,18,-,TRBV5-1,CASSWGDRIRPSSYEQYF,TGCGCCAGCAGCTGGGGGGACAGGATCCGACCTAGCTCCTACGAGCAGTACTTC
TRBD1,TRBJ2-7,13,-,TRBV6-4,CASTGTGGYEQYF,TGTGCCAGCACGGGGACAGGGGGCTACGAGCAGTACTTC
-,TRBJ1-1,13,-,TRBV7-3,CASSPGGASEAFF,TGTGCCAGCAGCCCAGGAGGGGCCTCTGAAGCTTTCTTT
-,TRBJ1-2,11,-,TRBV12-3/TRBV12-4,CASSPGNGYTF,TGTGCCAGCAGCCCCGGTAATGGCTACACCTTC
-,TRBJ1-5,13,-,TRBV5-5,CASSLGDYQPQHF,TGTGCCAGCAGCTTGGGAGATTATCAGCCCCAGCATTTT
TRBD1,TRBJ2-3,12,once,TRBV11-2,CASSADRVTQYF,TGTGCCAGCAGCGCCGACAGGGTTACGCAGTATTTT
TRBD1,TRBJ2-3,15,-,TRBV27,CASNFHRGSTDTQYF,TGTGCCAGCAACTTCCACAGGGGCTCCACAGATACGCAGTATTTT
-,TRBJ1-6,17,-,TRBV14,CASSQGHLSSYNSPLHF,TGTGCCAGCAGCCAGGGGCACCTGAGCTCCTATAATTCACCCCTCCACTTT
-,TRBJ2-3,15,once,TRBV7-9,CASSLGTIVTDTQYF,TGTGCCAGCAGCTTGGGGACAATAGTCACAGATACGCAGTATTTT
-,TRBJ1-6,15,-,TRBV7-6,CASSLDPGQGSPLHF,TGTGCCAGCAGCTTAGATCCGGGTCAGGGTTCACCCCTCCACTTT